Listed here is a single T cell receptor beta chain. Its antigen remains unidentified. This sample stems from a study of OX40 agonist ivuxolimab in advanced cancers. General study findings and limits: Within 6 weeks, CD4+ and CD8+ blood T cells expanded clonally at 0.1 to 3.0 mg/kg. In the expanded peripheral T cells, antigen specificity was never determined.

Clones were read by immunoSEQ multiplex PCR, and TCRdb kept only the in-frame ones, dropping some. The repertoire holds about 82,000 clones, with around 90% as singletons. With 1 base removed from V and 1 base from J, the gap between germline ends came to 8 bases. Germline loops: CDR1 SEHNR, CDR2 FQNEAQ (reference sequence). The CDR3 extends over 15 amino acids. The specimen was CD4+ or CD8+ T cells sorted from blood, collected in a trial of the OX40 agonist ivuxolimab. The rearrangement uses TRBV7-9 and TRBJ1-5, with TRBD1 as a possible D gene (6 bases). The receptor was isolated from an adult with an advanced solid tumor such as melanoma, head and neck, liver or kidney cancer. CDR3 sequence (DNA): TGTGCCAGCAGCTTAGGGGGGGCGAGCAATCAGCCCCAGCATTTT. Translating it yields CASSLGGASNQPQHF.